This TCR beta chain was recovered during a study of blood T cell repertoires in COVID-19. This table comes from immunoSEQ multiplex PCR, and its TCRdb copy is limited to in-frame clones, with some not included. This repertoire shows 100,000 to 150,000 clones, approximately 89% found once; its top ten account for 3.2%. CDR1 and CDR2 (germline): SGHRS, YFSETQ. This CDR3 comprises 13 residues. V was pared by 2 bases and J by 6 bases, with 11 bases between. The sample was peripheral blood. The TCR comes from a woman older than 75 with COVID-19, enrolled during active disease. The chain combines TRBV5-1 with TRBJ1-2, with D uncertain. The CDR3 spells CASSFEGSNGYTF. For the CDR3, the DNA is TGCGCCAGCAGCTTTGAGGGTAGCAATGGCTACACCTTC.